The T cell receptor (beta chain) described here comes from a study of T cell changes during pregnancy in multiple sclerosis. This CDR3 contains 10 residues. Germline V gives CDR1 SNHLY, CDR2 FYNNEI. Trimming removed 10 bases at V and 6 bases at J, with 10 bases between. Assay: immunoSEQ multiplex PCR; the TCRdb copy retains only in-frame clones and omits some. Counted here are 37,000 or so clones, 85% to 95% occurring once; the ten biggest clones make up 0.3% to 0.4%. This clonotype was obtained from a female donor with multiple sclerosis, enrolled in a pregnancy study. The rearrangement uses TRBV2 and TRBJ2-7, with a weak D call TRBD1 (6 bases). The sequencing here drew on CD4+ T cells from peripheral blood mononuclear cells, taken in the second trimester of pregnancy. CDR3 loop: CATAGVEQYF. The CDR3 DNA is TGTGCCACGGCAGGGGTCGAGCAGTACTTC. The complete variable domain, with remaining parts taken from reference TRBV2 and TRBJ2-7, reads EPEVTQTPSHQVTQMGQEVILRCVPISNHLYFYWYRQILGQKVEFLVSFYNNEISEKSEIFDDQFSVERPDGSNFTLKIRSTKLEDSAMYFCATAGVEQYFGPGTRLTVT.